Listed below are T cell receptor beta chains from one sample, sequenced in a study of T cell responses to AZD1222 COVID-19 vaccine. The data were produced by immunoSEQ multiplex PCR, yet TCRdb's version contains in-frame clones alone and is incomplete. Of 70,000 or so clones listed, about nine tenths are singletons. Sequenced material: peripheral blood, taken on day 0 of AZD1222 vaccination. The source is an adult in good health. CDR3s include the opening cysteine and the closing phenylalanine or tryptophan.

CASRLVVDSLKNIQYF	TRBJ2-4	TRBV12-2
CAIRTGRGSPLHF	TRBJ1-6	TRBV10-3
CASKAQAGQPQHF	TRBJ1-5	TRBV2
CAISEGQGGEGNQPQHF	TRBJ1-5	TRBV10-3
CASSLAYGYTF	TRBJ1-2	TRBV28
CASSFGDRPYEQYF	TRBJ2-7	TRBV27
CASSKRDKLADTQYF	TRBJ2-3	TRBV18
CASSLGMTGILSDTQYF	TRBJ2-3	TRBV5-1
CATSDLPGEGTDTQYF	TRBJ2-3	TRBV24-1
CASTNRASSGNTIYF	TRBJ1-3	TRBV2
CASRIGGEGHTEAFF	TRBJ1-1	TRBV27
CASSLVGSGNTIYF	TRBJ1-3	TRBV5-6
CASSRMGQYEQYF	TRBJ2-7	TRBV7-8